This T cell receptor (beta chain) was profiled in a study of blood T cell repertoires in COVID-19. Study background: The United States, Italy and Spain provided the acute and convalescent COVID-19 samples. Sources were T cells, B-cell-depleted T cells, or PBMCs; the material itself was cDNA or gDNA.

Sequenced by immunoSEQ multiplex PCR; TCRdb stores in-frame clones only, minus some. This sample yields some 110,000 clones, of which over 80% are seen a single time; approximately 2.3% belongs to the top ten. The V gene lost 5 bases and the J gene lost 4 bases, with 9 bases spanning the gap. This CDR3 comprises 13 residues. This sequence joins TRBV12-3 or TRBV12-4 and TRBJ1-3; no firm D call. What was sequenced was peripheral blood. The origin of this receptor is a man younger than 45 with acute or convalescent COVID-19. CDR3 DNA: TGTGCCAGCAGTACTGGAGCAGGAAACACCATATATTTT. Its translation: CASSTGAGNTIYF.